These 7 T cell receptor beta chains originate from one sample sequenced in a study of shared clonotypes between healthy human individuals. The method was immunoSEQ multiplex PCR; TCRdb's version includes in-frame clones alone and lacks a portion of them. Of 450,000 to 550,000 clones detected, more than 65% appear once; the ten largest clones hold under 15%. Sequencing was carried out using PBMCs. Receptors were obtained from a woman in her forties in good health. Some clones in this sample may be carry-over from other donors' samples.

This chain uses TRBV27 with TRBJ1-2; D may be TRBD1 (6 bases). The V end lost 6 bases, the J end lost 3 bases, and 17 bases lay between the germline ends. Looked up from germline, CDR1 is MNHEY and CDR2 is SMNVEV (reference sequence). There are 15 residues in the CDR3. CDR3 sequence (DNA): TGTGCCAGCAGGAGAAACAGGGTTGGGGACTATGGCTACACCTTC. Translation gives CASRRNRVGDYGYTF.

The CDR3 DNA reads as TGTGCCAGCAGCAAAGCGGGCCCATCCGACTCGACAGGGTCCAATCAGCCCCAGCATTTT. Encoded protein: CASSKAGPSDSTGSNQPQHF. The chain combines TRBV21-1 with TRBJ1-5; TRBD1, the D gene given by the table, was not confirmed from the DNA. TRBV21-1 is an annotated pseudogene. This CDR3 is built from 20 residues.

The chain employs TRBV19 and TRBJ2-3, with D maybe TRBD2 (6 bases). Germline assignment: CDR1 LNHDA and CDR2 SQIVND (reference sequence). This CDR3 has 16 residues. V gave up 3 bases and J gave up 0 bases, with 13 bases separating them. The CDR3 coding sequence is TGTGCCAGTAGTATTATGGGACTGAGCAGCACAGATACGCAGTATTTT. Translation gives CASSIMGLSSTDTQYF.

The rearrangement uses TRBV7-3 and TRBJ2-6; no reliable D call. V shed 5 bases and J shed 1 base, with 12 bases lying between them. This CDR3 is built from 16 residues. Per germline, CDR1 SGHTA and CDR2 FQGTGA. The DNA of the CDR3 is TGTGCCAGCAGCCTAATGGGCAGATCTGGGGCCAACGTCCTGACTTTC. Translation gives CASSLMGRSGANVLTF.

The rearrangement uses TRBV29-1 and TRBJ2-5; D gene unclear. The J call may be in error: the DNA end matches TRBJ2-7 better. The CDR3 length is 12 residues. The germline V gene has CDR1 SQVTM and CDR2 ANQGSEA. The CDR3 region has the DNA TGCAGCGTTGGGAGTGGTGGGCACGAGCAGTACTTC. It codes for CSVGSGGHEQYF.

As concerns this clone: Other nucleotide sequences from this sample produce the same CDR3. This chain links TRBV5-1 with TRBJ2-2; no firm D call. Trimming pared 0 bases from V and 2 bases from J, leaving 2 bases between. This CDR3 spans 13 amino acids. The germline CDR1 and CDR2 sequences are SGHRS and YFSETQ. The CDR3 DNA reads as TGCGCCAGCAGCTTGGGAAACACCGGGGAGCTGTTTTTT. It encodes CASSLGNTGELFF.

V and J are TRBV14 and TRBJ2-7, with D tentatively TRBD2 (5 bases). The V end lost 5 bases, the J end lost 2 bases, and 10 bases lay between the germline ends. This CDR3 is 13 amino acids long. Looked up from germline, CDR1 is SGHDN and CDR2 is FVKESK. This CDR3 reads CASSKLVTYEQYF. CDR3 nucleotides: TGTGCCAGCAGCAAACTAGTTACCTACGAGCAGTACTTC.